This T cell receptor (gamma chain) emerged from a study of Vδ1+ human thymocytes. Whole-study findings and limits: The authors advised highly purified populations and single-cell validation. In the thymus, TRG and TRD repertoires looked highly polyclonal with Gaussian CDR3 lengths.

The CDR3 runs 11 residues. The junction had 3 bases not matched to a gene; V was cut back by 5 bases and J by 5 bases. CDR1 and CDR2 (germline): EGSTGY, YDSYTSSV. Of note for this clone: The target antigen is unknown. Other nucleotide sequences from this sample produce the same CDR3.

Extracted RNA was reverse transcribed into cDNA. CDR3 amplicons came from multiplex PCR with pooled V-gene forward and constant-region reverse primers. With CATT, TCRdb re-called clones from the multiplex PCR reads. The table shows about 6,500 gamma-chain clones, with around two fifths occurring only once. The sequencing input was Vdelta1+ gamma-delta thymocytes from the thymus. Noted subset: FACS-sorted CD3+ TCRalphabeta- TCRVdelta1+ TCRVdelta2- thymocytes. The rearrangement links TRGV4 to TRGJ1 or TRGJ2. Since TCRdb gives no J gene, matching the DNA to germline was used here to assign it. The TCR comes from a boy less than two years old who had congenital heart surgery. CDR3 coding DNA: TGTGCCACCTGGGGGGATTATAAGAAACTCTTT. Translation gives CATWGDYKKLF.